Sequencing of this TCR beta chain was carried out in a study of T cells after yellow fever vaccination. Study-wide background: When fractions had low cell numbers, they were prepared with SMART-Seq v4 Ultra Low Input.

The germline V gene encodes CDR1 MNHEY and CDR2 SMNVEV (reference sequence). Trimming shortened V by 5 bases and J by 5 bases, and 21 bases separated the two germline ends. The CDR3 consists of 16 residues. Generation of TCR cDNA used 5'RACE template switching (which added a universal primer site and UMIs). One entry per CDR3 protein results from TCRdb running MiXCR on the 5' RACE reads. The sample carries over 300,000 distinct CDR3 sequences, 6.8% recorded once. The sequence was collected from a man aged 18-30 years who received the YFV17D yellow fever vaccine. This sequence joins TRBV27 and TRBJ2-5, with D possibly being TRBD1 (6 bases). The sample here was PBMCs, taken around 45 days after the first yellow fever vaccination. CDR3 amino acids: CASSPTTLQGSETQYF. The DNA for the CDR3 is TGTGCCAGCAGTCCTACCACTCTACAGGGTTCGGAGACCCAGTACTTC.